The 4 T cell receptor beta chains presented below share a single source sample, sequenced in a study of blood T cell repertoires in COVID-19. Produced via immunoSEQ multiplex PCR; TCRdb's table is partial and in-frame only. The sample shows more than 55,000 clones, almost 90% of them seen only once. The sample consisted of peripheral blood. The source of these receptors is a man aged 60 to 75 with acute or convalescent COVID-19.

V gene TRBV5-5 combines with J gene TRBJ2-7; D is perhaps TRBD1 (6 bases). The germline V gene encodes CDR1 SGHKS and CDR2 YYEKEE (reference sequence). With 2 bases removed from V and 0 bases from J, the gap between germline ends came to 12 bases. The CDR3 is 15 amino acids. The CDR3 nucleotides read TGTGCCAGCAGCTTCAGGGGACCTGTCTCCTACGAGCAGTACTTC. It codes for CASSFRGPVSYEQYF.

The chain employs TRBV5-1 and TRBJ2-5; tentative D call: TRBD1 (5 bases). This CDR3 has 17 amino acids. Germline values: CDR1 SGHRS, CDR2 YFSETQ. The V end lost 3 bases, the J end lost 4 bases, and 22 bases lay between the germline ends. The CDR3 nucleotides are TGCGCCAGCAGCTCTTCGCCGATCAGGGTTAAAGGAGAGACCCAGTACTTC. Translation: CASSSSPIRVKGETQYF.

The genes are TRBV18 and TRBJ2-2; 7 nucleotides agree with TRBD2. V dropped 3 bases and J dropped 0; count of bases not matched to a gene: 4. The CDR3 length is 16 residues. Per the germline V gene, CDR1 is KGHSH and CDR2 is LQKENI. CDR3 amino acids: CASSPPGGTNTGELFF. DNA of the CDR3: TGTGCCAGCTCACCGCCGGGGGGAACGAACACCGGGGAGCTGTTTTTT.

This clone was observed a few times. This chain links TRBV10-3 with TRBJ2-7; TRBD2 aligns across 7 bases. This CDR3 comprises 13 residues. Trimming at V came to 4 bases and at J to 0 bases, leaving 0 bases not matched to a gene. CDR1 ENHRY and CDR2 SYGVKD come from the germline V gene. In DNA form, the CDR3 reads TGTGCCATCAGTGGCGGGAGCTCCTACGAGCAGTACTTC. It translates to CAISGGSSYEQYF.